These 7 T cell receptor beta chains were all obtained from the same sample, sequenced in a study of lymphopenia after photon versus proton radiotherapy. Data came from immunoSEQ multiplex PCR; TCRdb stores just in-frame clones and leaves some out. The data contain over 35,000 clones, 85% to 90% of them singletons. The input for sequencing was peripheral blood, taken from a patient treated with proton-based radiotherapy. These receptors originate from a woman in her sixties or seventies with pancreatic cancer. Some clones in this sample may be carry-over from other donors' samples.

Note on this clone: Other DNA sequences of this sample code for an identical CDR3. The chain couples TRBV29-1 to TRBJ1-1; tentatively, D is TRBD1 (5 bases). V lost 6 bases and J lost 4, with 12 bases in between. The CDR3 is made up of 12 amino acids. CDR1 is SQVTM, CDR2 ANQGSEA, per germline. In nucleotides, the CDR3 is TGCAGCGTACGGACTGGGGGCACTGAAGCTTTCTTT. Translation: CSVRTGGTEAFF.

The chain links TRBV28 to TRBJ1-5, with 8 bases aligning to TRBD1. CDR3 length equals 17 residues. With 6 bases clipped from V and 5 bases from J, the junction kept 15 bases outside the gene matches. From germline, CDR1 is MDHEN and CDR2 SYDVKM. CDR3 in DNA: TGTGCCAGCAGCCGAATACTTGCCGGGACAGGTTATCAGCCCCAGCATTTT. Protein product: CASSRILAGTGYQPQHF.

The CDR3 is CASSLGEVGGQPQHF. The CDR3 nucleotides read TGTGCCAGCAGCTTAGGGGAGGTGGGAGGGCAGCCCCAGCATTTT. V gene TRBV7-2 combines with J gene TRBJ1-5, with D hard to call. Trimming removed 1 base at V and 7 bases at J, with 14 bases between. CDR3 length: 15 residues. Germline V gene lookup returns CDR1 SGHTA and CDR2 FQGNSA.

The gene calls are TRBV18 and TRBJ1-3; D is perhaps TRBD1 (6 bases). Trimming pared 4 bases from V and 1 base from J, leaving 11 bases between. The CDR3 loop spans 15 amino acids. In germline, CDR1 is KGHSH, CDR2 LQKENI. CDR3: CASSRGGGSGNTIYF. Written as DNA, the CDR3 is TGTGCCAGCTCACGAGGAGGGGGGTCTGGAAACACCATATATTTT. The full variable domain, its missing parts supplied by reference TRBV18 and TRBJ1-3, is NAGVMQNPRHLVRRRGQEARLRCSPMKGHSHVYWYRQLPEEGLKFMVYLQKENIIDESGMPKERFSAEFPKEGPSILRIQQVVRGDSAAYFCASSRGGGSGNTIYFGEGSWLTVV.

As for this clone: A junction end diverges from the germline sequence, so it may reflect a read error. V usage is TRBV6-1 and J usage is TRBJ1-2, with 8 bases lining up with TRBD1. Germline CDR1 MNHNS, CDR2 SASEGT. CDR3 length equals 12 residues. This CDR3 is CASSDLDRAYFF. CDR3 bases: TGTGCCAGCAGTGACCTGGACAGGGCCTACTTCTTC.

The chain's CDR3 is CASSETGDRWSTEAFF. DNA of the CDR3: TGTGCCAGCAGTGAAACAGGGGATCGGTGGAGCACTGAAGCTTTCTTT. The chain joins TRBV6-4 to TRBJ1-1; 7 bases fit TRBD1. CDR3 length equals 16 residues. Germline V gene sequence: CDR1 MRHNA, CDR2 SNTAGT. V lost 3 bases to trimming and J lost 4 bases; unmatched junction nucleotides: 11.

The chain carries TRBV6-5 and TRBJ2-7; 7 bases match TRBD2. The CDR3 is 15 residues long. The ends lost 6 bases at V and 3 bases at J; junction bases unmatched: 11. Germline-derived CDR1 and CDR2 are MNHEY and SVGAGI. The CDR3 DNA sequence: TGTGCCAGCAGCCCCTCAAAGGGACTAAGCTACGAGCAGTACTTC. Translating gives CASSPSKGLSYEQYF.